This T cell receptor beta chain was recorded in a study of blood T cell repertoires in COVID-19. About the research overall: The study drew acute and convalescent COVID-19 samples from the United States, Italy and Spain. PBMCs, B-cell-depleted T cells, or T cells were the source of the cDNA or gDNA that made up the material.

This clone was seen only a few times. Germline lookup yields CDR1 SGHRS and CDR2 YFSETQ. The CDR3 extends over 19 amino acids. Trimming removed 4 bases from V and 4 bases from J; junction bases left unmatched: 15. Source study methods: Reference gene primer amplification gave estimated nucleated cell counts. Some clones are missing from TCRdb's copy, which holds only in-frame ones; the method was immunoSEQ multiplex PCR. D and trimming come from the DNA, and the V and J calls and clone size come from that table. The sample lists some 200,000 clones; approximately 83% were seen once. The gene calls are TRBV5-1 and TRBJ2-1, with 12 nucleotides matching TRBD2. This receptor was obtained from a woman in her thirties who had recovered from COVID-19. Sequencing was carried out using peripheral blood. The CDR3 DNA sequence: TGCGCCAGCAGCAGAATCCAATGGACTAGCGGGAAGCTTTACAATGAGCAGTTCTTC. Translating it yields CASSRIQWTSGKLYNEQFF.